These T cell receptor beta chains were read from a single sample in a study of blood T cell repertoires in COVID-19. Some clones are missing from TCRdb's copy, which holds only in-frame ones; the method was immunoSEQ multiplex PCR. The sample has 350,000 to 400,000 clones, over 85% seen once. Source material: PBMCs or T cells enriched from blood (not recorded which). The receptor set was obtained from a woman aged 25 to 39 who had recovered from COVID-19. Each CDR3 is given with its conserved first and last residue. Each record gives: clone size, D gene, J gene, V gene, CDR3 protein, CDR3 DNA. The D gene is left open where the match is weak. Clone size is shown for a subset of rows, as once, few, many or a class of expanded clone.

abundance: NA; d_gene: TRBD1; j_gene: TRBJ1-1; v_gene: TRBV10-3; CDR3aa: CATGQSNTEAFF; CDR3nt: TGTGCCACGGGACAGTCGAACACTGAAGCTTTCTTT
abundance: once; d_gene: TRBD2; j_gene: TRBJ2-1; v_gene: TRBV25-1; CDR3aa: CASSGSGRGEQFF; CDR3nt: TGTGCCAGCAGTGGCTCTGGGAGGGGTGAGCAGTTCTTC
abundance: NA; d_gene: NA; j_gene: TRBJ2-1; v_gene: TRBV5-1; CDR3aa: CASSLAGVLYNEQFF; CDR3nt: TGCGCCAGCAGCTTGGCAGGGGTCCTCTACAATGAGCAGTTCTTC
abundance: NA; d_gene: NA; j_gene: TRBJ1-1; v_gene: TRBV6-1; CDR3aa: CASSEGAGLGAFF; CDR3nt: TGTGCCAGCAGTGAAGGGGCAGGGCTCGGAGCTTTCTTT
abundance: NA; d_gene: NA; j_gene: TRBJ1-6; v_gene: TRBV15; CDR3aa: CATSVVPGNSPLHF; CDR3nt: TGTGCCACCAGCGTGGTACCAGGTAATTCACCCCTCCACTTT
abundance: NA; d_gene: NA; j_gene: TRBJ2-5; v_gene: TRBV2; CDR3aa: CASSEQAAQETQYF; CDR3nt: TGTGCCAGCAGTGAACAGGCAGCCCAAGAGACCCAGTACTTC
abundance: NA; d_gene: NA; j_gene: TRBJ1-1; v_gene: TRBV7-2; CDR3aa: CASSPRHGREAFF; CDR3nt: TGTGCCAGCAGCCCCAGACACGGGAGGGAAGCTTTCTTT
abundance: NA; d_gene: NA; j_gene: TRBJ2-5; v_gene: TRBV12-3/TRBV12-4; CDR3aa: CASTTDRGETQYF; CDR3nt: TGTGCCAGCACCACGGACAGAGGGGAGACCCAGTACTTC
abundance: NA; d_gene: NA; j_gene: TRBJ2-7; v_gene: TRBV9; CDR3aa: CASSVAVIDYEQYF; CDR3nt: TGTGCCAGCAGCGTAGCGGTCATAGACTACGAGCAGTACTTC
abundance: NA; d_gene: TRBD1; j_gene: TRBJ1-5; v_gene: TRBV2; CDR3aa: CASRVSRDRGNQPQHF; CDR3nt: TGTGCCAGCAGAGTTAGCCGGGACAGGGGTAATCAGCCCCAGCATTTT
abundance: NA; d_gene: TRBD1; j_gene: TRBJ1-4; v_gene: TRBV6-5; CDR3aa: CASSYGTAEKLFF; CDR3nt: TGTGCCAGCAGTTACGGGACAGCCGAGAAACTGTTTTTT
abundance: NA; d_gene: TRBD2; j_gene: TRBJ2-2; v_gene: TRBV3-1/TRBV3-2; CDR3aa: CASSQGTSSGELFF; CDR3nt: TGTGCCAGCAGCCAAGGGACTAGCTCCGGGGAGCTGTTTTTT
abundance: NA; d_gene: TRBD2; j_gene: TRBJ2-5; v_gene: TRBV13; CDR3aa: CASGASGSLTQYF; CDR3nt: TGTGCCAGCGGGGCTAGCGGGAGTTTGACCCAGTACTTC
abundance: NA; d_gene: TRBD1; j_gene: TRBJ1-1; v_gene: TRBV3-1/TRBV3-2; CDR3aa: CASSPEFQGEEAFF; CDR3nt: TGTGCCAGCAGCCCAGAATTTCAGGGGGAGGAAGCTTTCTTT
abundance: NA; d_gene: NA; j_gene: TRBJ2-2; v_gene: TRBV7-9; CDR3aa: CAPGRVSTGELFF; CDR3nt: TGTGCCCCGGGCAGGGTATCCACCGGGGAGCTGTTTTTT
abundance: NA; d_gene: TRBD2; j_gene: TRBJ2-3; v_gene: TRBV4-3; CDR3aa: CASSHITPTSGGLTDTQYF; CDR3nt: TGCGCCAGCAGCCATATTACCCCGACTAGCGGGGGGCTCACAGATACGCAGTATTTT
abundance: few; d_gene: TRBD2; j_gene: TRBJ2-1; v_gene: TRBV6-2/TRBV6-3; CDR3aa: CASSSGTSGTAWNEQFF; CDR3nt: TGTGCCAGCAGTTCCGGGACTAGCGGGACCGCTTGGAATGAGCAGTTCTTC
abundance: NA; d_gene: TRBD1; j_gene: TRBJ1-2; v_gene: TRBV19; CDR3aa: CASSISGQGLSGYTF; CDR3nt: TGTGCCAGTAGTATTTCGGGACAGGGACTCTCTGGCTACACCTTC
abundance: NA; d_gene: NA; j_gene: TRBJ1-2; v_gene: TRBV2; CDR3aa: CASSSGEGTYGYTF; CDR3nt: TGTGCCAGCAGTTCCGGGGAGGGAACCTATGGCTACACCTTC
abundance: once; d_gene: NA; j_gene: TRBJ2-1; v_gene: TRBV30; CDR3aa: CAWSSTGPTGWEQFF; CDR3nt: TGTGCCTGGAGCTCAACAGGGCCCACGGGATGGGAGCAGTTCTTC
abundance: NA; d_gene: NA; j_gene: TRBJ1-5; v_gene: TRBV6-1; CDR3aa: CASSEAGGSQPQHF; CDR3nt: TGTGCCAGCAGTGAAGCGGGGGGGAGTCAGCCCCAGCATTTT
abundance: NA; d_gene: TRBD1; j_gene: TRBJ2-7; v_gene: TRBV18; CDR3aa: CASSPRRGSYEQYF; CDR3nt: TGTGCCAGCTCACCACGCAGGGGGTCCTACGAGCAGTACTTC
abundance: NA; d_gene: TRBD2; j_gene: TRBJ2-1; v_gene: TRBV7-9; CDR3aa: CASNPSGRPYNEQFF; CDR3nt: TGTGCCAGCAACCCGAGCGGGAGGCCCTACAATGAGCAGTTCTTC
abundance: NA; d_gene: TRBD2; j_gene: TRBJ2-3; v_gene: TRBV28; CDR3aa: CASSSVGTSGFGTDTQYF; CDR3nt: TGTGCCAGCAGTTCGGTGGGGACTAGCGGGTTTGGCACAGATACGCAGTATTTT
abundance: NA; d_gene: NA; j_gene: TRBJ1-2; v_gene: TRBV30; CDR3aa: CAWSPVNSFLKTNYGYTF; CDR3nt: TGTGCCTGGAGCCCGGTTAACAGCTTCCTTAAGACTAACTATGGCTACACCTTC
abundance: NA; d_gene: TRBD1; j_gene: TRBJ2-2; v_gene: TRBV5-4; CDR3aa: CASSARTGVYGELFF; CDR3nt: TGTGCCAGCAGCGCCCGGACAGGGGTGTACGGGGAGCTGTTTTTT
abundance: NA; d_gene: NA; j_gene: TRBJ1-3; v_gene: TRBV9; CDR3aa: CASSVAAGNSGNTIYF; CDR3nt: TGTGCCAGCAGCGTAGCGGCAGGGAACTCTGGAAACACCATATATTTT
abundance: NA; d_gene: NA; j_gene: TRBJ1-2; v_gene: TRBV5-6; CDR3aa: CASSLAGTNYGYTF; CDR3nt: TGTGCCAGCAGCTTGGCCGGGACTAACTATGGCTACACCTTC
abundance: NA; d_gene: TRBD1; j_gene: TRBJ2-2; v_gene: TRBV6-1; CDR3aa: CASSETGGGRELFF; CDR3nt: TGTGCCAGCAGTGAGACAGGGGGCGGGCGGGAGCTGTTTTTT
abundance: NA; d_gene: TRBD2; j_gene: TRBJ2-7; v_gene: TRBV4-1; CDR3aa: CASSPRLAGPSYEQYF; CDR3nt: TGCGCCAGCAGCCCCAGACTAGCGGGCCCCTCCTACGAGCAGTACTTC
abundance: NA; d_gene: NA; j_gene: TRBJ2-2; v_gene: TRBV11-3; CDR3aa: CASSLGAVTGELFF; CDR3nt: TGTGCCAGCAGCTTAGGGGCCGTAACCGGGGAGCTGTTTTTT
abundance: few; d_gene: NA; j_gene: TRBJ1-3; v_gene: TRBV19; CDR3aa: CASSIGGNSGNTIYF; CDR3nt: TGTGCCAGTAGTATCGGGGGGAACTCTGGAAACACCATATATTTT
abundance: once; d_gene: TRBD2; j_gene: TRBJ2-1; v_gene: TRBV5-1; CDR3aa: CASSLGSGGAVDEQFF; CDR3nt: TGCGCCAGCAGCTTGGGTAGCGGGGGGGCCGTTGATGAGCAGTTCTTC